Given below is one T cell receptor (beta chain) in context. Antigen specificity is unknown. The entry originates in a study of beta chain features in type 1 diabetes. General study results and limits: Naive, central memory and regulatory TCRB repertoires appeared more similar among patients than healthy donors.

Germline V gene data show CDR1 as SGHRS and CDR2 as YFSETQ. This CDR3 region has 17 residues. J lost 4 bases, V lost 2 bases, and 15 bases had no gene match. Expressed TCRB transcripts were sequenced after all isolated RNA was converted to cDNA. Using immunoSEQ multiplex PCR, the repertoire was profiled, and TCRdb retains in-frame clones only, with some absent. The sample lists under 250,000 clones, less than 15% occurring once. The sequence derives from a woman in her 40s in good health. The rearrangement links TRBV5-1 to TRBJ2-7; TRBD1 matches 7 bases. Sequencing input: naive CD4+ T cells from blood. CDR3 region: CASSFWLRARGRYEQYF. In DNA, the CDR3 is TGCGCCAGCAGCTTTTGGCTGCGGGCCAGGGGGAGATACGAGCAGTACTTC. Variable domain in full (rest from reference TRBV5-1 and TRBJ2-7): KAGVTQTPRYLIKTRGQQVTLSCSPISGHRSVSWYQQTPGQGLQFLFEYFSETQRNKGNFPGRFSGRQFSNSRSEMNVSTLELGDSALYLCASSFWLRARGRYEQYFGPGTRLTVT.